These T cell receptor beta chains were read from a single sample in a study of vaccination and CD4 T cells after COVID-19. TCRdb used MiXCR to reprocess the PCR reads, holding one entry per CDR3 protein. The data hold about 14,000 distinct CDR3 sequences, with 65% to 80% observed a single time. For these TCRs, the target antigens are not known. Material: CD4+ T cells from blood, cultured in vitro. The receptors here all came from a human donor who had recovered from COVID-19. CDR3s include the opening cysteine and the closing phenylalanine or tryptophan. The D gene is left open where the match is weak. Size tells how often a clone was seen (once, few, many) or the class of an expanded clone, and some rows leave it out.

d_gene: NA
j_gene: TRBJ2-3
v_gene: TRBV5-6
abundance: NA
CDR3aa: CASKFGTLSTDTQYF
CDR3nt: TGTGCCAGCAAATTCGGAACCCTAAGCACAGATACGCAGTATTTT

d_gene: NA
j_gene: TRBJ1-6
v_gene: TRBV20-1
abundance: few
CDR3aa: CSANYNSPLHF
CDR3nt: TGCAGTGCTAACTATAATTCACCCCTCCACTTT

d_gene: NA
j_gene: TRBJ1-5
v_gene: TRBV24-1
abundance: few
CDR3aa: CATSDSRRGGNQPQHF
CDR3nt: TGTGCCACCAGTGATTCGCGCAGGGGAGGGAATCAGCCCCAGCATTTT

d_gene: NA
j_gene: TRBJ1-5
v_gene: TRBV20-1
abundance: NA
CDR3aa: CSARPKGSNQPQHF
CDR3nt: TGCAGTGCTAGACCAAAGGGGAGCAATCAGCCCCAGCATTTT

d_gene: NA
j_gene: TRBJ2-5
v_gene: TRBV6-5
abundance: NA
CDR3aa: CASSYGETQYF
CDR3nt: TGTGCCAGCAGTTACGGAGAGACCCAGTACTTC

d_gene: NA
j_gene: TRBJ2-5
v_gene: TRBV15
abundance: NA
CDR3aa: CATSRGGRKQETQYF
CDR3nt: TGTGCCACCAGCAGGGGGGGACGGAAACAAGAGACCCAGTACTTC

d_gene: NA
j_gene: TRBJ2-3
v_gene: TRBV6-1
abundance: NA
CDR3aa: CASQDSFTDTQYF
CDR3nt: TGTGCCAGCCAGGACAGTTTCACAGATACGCAGTATTTT

d_gene: TRBD2
j_gene: TRBJ2-7
v_gene: TRBV6-5
abundance: NA
CDR3aa: CASSYSSGRASYEQYF
CDR3nt: TGTGCCAGCAGTTATTCGAGCGGGAGGGCCTCCTACGAGCAGTACTTC

d_gene: TRBD1
j_gene: TRBJ1-5
v_gene: TRBV20-1
abundance: medium-sized
CDR3aa: CSARAGGAYNQPQHF
CDR3nt: TGCAGTGCCCGGGCAGGGGGGGCCTACAATCAGCCCCAGCATTTT

d_gene: TRBD1
j_gene: TRBJ1-6
v_gene: TRBV20-1
abundance: few
CDR3aa: CSARGQGENSPLHF
CDR3nt: TGCAGTGCTAGGGGGCAGGGGGAGAATTCACCCCTCCACTTT

d_gene: TRBD1
j_gene: TRBJ1-6
v_gene: TRBV7-3
abundance: NA
CDR3aa: CASSLTPQGANSPLHF
CDR3nt: TGTGCCAGCAGCTTAACCCCCCAGGGGGCGAATTCACCCCTCCACTTT

d_gene: NA
j_gene: TRBJ1-6
v_gene: TRBV20-1
abundance: few
CDR3aa: CSARGGVSSYNSPLHF
CDR3nt: TGCAGTGCTAGGGGAGGCGTAAGCTCCTATAATTCACCCCTCCACTTT

d_gene: NA
j_gene: TRBJ1-2
v_gene: TRBV7-2
abundance: NA
CDR3aa: CASSLKGSYGYTF
CDR3nt: TGTGCCAGCAGCTTAAAGGGTTCGTATGGCTACACCTTC

d_gene: TRBD2
j_gene: TRBJ2-3
v_gene: TRBV7-8
abundance: few
CDR3aa: CASSVGTSGGGSTDTQYF
CDR3nt: TGTGCCAGCAGCGTGGGGACTAGCGGAGGGGGGAGCACAGATACGCAGTATTTT

d_gene: NA
j_gene: TRBJ1-6
v_gene: TRBV6-5
abundance: NA
CDR3aa: CASSYSDSSYNSPLHF
CDR3nt: TGTGCCAGCAGTTACTCGGACAGCTCCTATAATTCACCCCTCCACTTT

d_gene: TRBD1
j_gene: TRBJ2-7
v_gene: TRBV19
abundance: NA
CDR3aa: CASSRWASGQGSEQYF
CDR3nt: TGTGCCAGTAGTCGCTGGGCCTCGGGACAGGGCAGTGAGCAGTACTTC

d_gene: NA
j_gene: TRBJ2-7
v_gene: TRBV19
abundance: NA
CDR3aa: CASSMTTSPLSF
CDR3nt: TGTGCCAGTAGTATGACAACTAGCCCTCTTTCTTTC

d_gene: NA
j_gene: TRBJ1-5
v_gene: TRBV6-2/TRBV6-3
abundance: once
CDR3aa: CASNKGTYSNQPQHF
CDR3nt: TGTGCCAGCAACAAGGGGACCTATAGCAATCAGCCCCAGCATTTT

d_gene: NA
j_gene: TRBJ2-5
v_gene: TRBV7-6
abundance: NA
CDR3aa: CASSLEIPSGAETQYF
CDR3nt: TGTGCCAGCAGCTTAGAAATACCATCGGGAGCAGAGACCCAGTACTTC

d_gene: NA
j_gene: TRBJ1-5
v_gene: TRBV2
abundance: NA
CDR3aa: CASSPTPRGNQPQHF
CDR3nt: TGTGCCAGCAGCCCGACCCCGCGGGGCAATCAGCCCCAGCATTTT

d_gene: NA
j_gene: TRBJ1-5
v_gene: TRBV5-1
abundance: NA
CDR3aa: CASSYDSADQPQHF
CDR3nt: TGCGCCAGCAGCTACGACTCCGCTGATCAGCCCCAGCATTTT

d_gene: NA
j_gene: TRBJ2-2
v_gene: TRBV7-6
abundance: NA
CDR3aa: CASTLVVHGTGELFF
CDR3nt: TGTGCCAGCACCCTAGTGGTTCATGGCACCGGGGAGCTGTTTTTT

d_gene: NA
j_gene: TRBJ1-1
v_gene: TRBV6-5
abundance: NA
CDR3aa: CASSYSRGGEAFF
CDR3nt: TGTGCCAGCAGTTACTCGAGGGGGGGAGAGGCTTTCTTT

d_gene: NA
j_gene: TRBJ1-5
v_gene: TRBV12-3/TRBV12-4
abundance: NA
CDR3aa: CASSLLGLLDQPQHF
CDR3nt: TGTGCCAGCAGTCTACTGGGACTACTTGATCAGCCCCAGCATTTT

d_gene: NA
j_gene: TRBJ2-2
v_gene: TRBV20-1
abundance: NA
CDR3aa: CSARISGTNTGELFF
CDR3nt: TGCAGTGCTAGAATTAGCGGAACGAACACCGGGGAGCTGTTTTTT

d_gene: NA
j_gene: TRBJ1-2
v_gene: TRBV12-3/TRBV12-4
abundance: NA
CDR3aa: CATLRGAYGYTF
CDR3nt: TGTGCCACCCTCCGGGGGGCATATGGCTACACCTTC

d_gene: TRBD1
j_gene: TRBJ1-5
v_gene: TRBV7-2
abundance: NA
CDR3aa: CASSPTGVGQPQHF
CDR3nt: TGTGCCAGCAGCCCGACAGGGGTGGGTCAGCCCCAGCATTTT

d_gene: NA
j_gene: TRBJ1-1
v_gene: TRBV30
abundance: NA
CDR3aa: CAWSVLGENTEAFF
CDR3nt: TGTGCCTGGAGTGTCTTAGGGGAGAACACTGAAGCTTTCTTT

d_gene: TRBD2
j_gene: TRBJ2-3
v_gene: TRBV6-1
abundance: NA
CDR3aa: CASRRTSGSTDTQYF
CDR3nt: TGTGCCAGCAGACGGACTAGCGGGAGCACAGATACGCAGTATTTT